These 28 T cell receptor beta chains were sequenced from one sample in a study of blood T cell repertoires in COVID-19. Assay: immunoSEQ multiplex PCR; the TCRdb copy retains only in-frame clones and omits some. Found here are around 250,000 clones, almost 85% of them singletons; the top ten hold 4.5% to 5.5%. Input material: peripheral blood. These TCRs come from a middle-aged man with active or convalescent COVID-19.

In this sample, this clone turned up once. The chain has TRBV4-1 and TRBJ2-7; TRBD2 might be the D (5 bases). Germline V gene sequence: CDR1 MGHRA, CDR2 YSYEKL. The CDR3 length is 14 residues. V was shortened by 3 bases and J by 11 bases, with 20 bases between the two germline ends. The DNA of the CDR3 is TGCGCCAGCAGCCAGGGAGCCCTAGAGTATGAGAAGTACTTC. This sequence encodes CASSQGALEYEKYF.

This rearrangement joins TRBV7-9 to TRBJ2-1; D is uncertain. The CDR3 runs to 12 residues. CDR1 is SEHNR and CDR2 is FQNEAQ in the germline V gene (reference sequence). The germline V and J ends were trimmed by 3 bases and 6 bases, with 6 bases remaining between them. DNA of the CDR3: TGTGCCAGCAGCTTCCTCGGCAATGAGCAGTTCTTC. It encodes CASSFLGNEQFF.

This rearrangement joins TRBV18 to TRBJ2-7; a possible D gene is TRBD1 (5 bases). V was cut by 3 bases and J by 6 bases, with 12 bases left in between. The germline V gene has CDR1 KGHSH and CDR2 LQKENI. The CDR3 has 13 residues. The CDR3, as DNA: TGTGCCAGCTCACCGACAGCGACGGGCGAGCAGTACTTC. Protein: CASSPTATGEQYF.

Worth noting for this clone: Distinct nucleotide sequences in the sample also encode this CDR3. This chain joins TRBV28 and TRBJ1-2; D might be TRBD1 (5 bases). The length of the CDR3 is 14 residues. Germline V lookup: CDR1 MDHEN, CDR2 SYDVKM. V was clipped by 5 bases and J by 1 base, with 11 bases between them. CDR3 in DNA: TGTGCCAGCAGTCCGGGGGGGGATAACTATGGCTACACCTTC. Its translation is CASSPGGDNYGYTF.

Only one count was recorded for this clone. Additional DNA sequences in this sample encode the identical CDR3. The V gene is TRBV6-5, the J gene TRBJ2-1, with 7 bases fitting TRBD1. Per the germline V gene, CDR1 is MNHEY and CDR2 is SVGAGI. The CDR3 covers 13 residues. Germline trimming cut 6 bases from V and 5 bases from J; bases unmatched to any gene: 4. The DNA for the CDR3 is TGTGCCAGCAGAAGACAGGGCGACAATGAGCAGTTCTTC. This gives the protein CASRRQGDNEQFF.

This clone has a single count. The chain recombines TRBV2 with TRBJ1-1, with D maybe TRBD1 (6 bases). Germline V CDR1 and CDR2: SNHLY, FYNNEI. With 4 bases removed from V and 5 bases from J, the gap between germline ends came to 8 bases. The CDR3 has 12 amino acids. Here the CDR3 reads CASSVTGTEAFF. The CDR3 bases are TGTGCCAGCAGTGTAACAGGGACTGAAGCTTTCTTT.

The V and J genes are TRBV7-9 and TRBJ2-1; 7 bases map to TRBD2. This CDR3 is 16 amino acids long. Per germline, CDR1 SEHNR and CDR2 FQNEAQ (reference sequence). Trimming took 7 bases from V and 6 from J; bases not matched to a gene: 15. The CDR3 region has the DNA TGTGCCAGCACCACTGGCCTGGGAGGGGCCTTCAATGAGCAGTTCTTC. The encoded protein is CASTTGLGGAFNEQFF.

This clone was found a few times. The chain joins TRBV7-9 to TRBJ2-7, with D perhaps matching TRBD2 (6 bases). Germline assignment: CDR1 SEHNR and CDR2 FQNEAQ (reference sequence). V lost 6 bases and J lost 5, with 17 bases in between. The CDR3 is made up of 14 amino acids. The CDR3: CASRSQAAGHEQYF. The CDR3 DNA follows: TGTGCCAGCAGGTCACAGGCCGCGGGACACGAGCAGTACTTC. The entire variable domain, with the rest obtained from reference TRBV7-9 and TRBJ2-7, is as follows: DTGVSQNPRHKITKRGQNVTFRCDPISEHNRLYWYRQTLGQGPEFLTYFQNEAQLEKSRLLSDRFSAERPKGSFSTLEIQRTEQGDSAMYLCASRSQAAGHEQYFGPGTRLTVT.

The chain carries TRBV15 and TRBJ1-5, with D unresolved. Germline CDR1 LNHNV, CDR2 YYDKDF (reference sequence). The V gene lost 5 bases and the J gene lost 3 bases, with 14 bases spanning the gap. This CDR3 is built from 15 residues. CDR3 region: CATSFTGRSNQPQHF. CDR3 DNA sequence: TGTGCCACCAGCTTCACGGGTAGATCCAATCAGCCCCAGCATTTT.

The chain has TRBV5-1 and TRBJ2-5, with TRBD1 matching 7 bases. Germline CDR1 SGHRS, CDR2 YFSETQ. The CDR3 is 15 amino acids. The trim removed 0 bases at V and 7 bases at J, leaving 9 bases unmatched. CDR3 protein: CASSLGQGVSSTQYF. CDR3 nucleotides: TGCGCCAGCAGCTTGGGGCAGGGGGTTTCCTCGACCCAGTACTTC. Supplemented by reference TRBV5-1 and TRBJ2-5, the full variable domain reads KAGVTQTPRYLIKTRGQQVTLSCSPISGHRSVSWYQQTPGQGLQFLFEYFSETQRNKGNFPGRFSGRQFSNSRSEMNVSTLELGDSALYLCASSLGQGVSSTQYFGPGTRLLVL.

This clone turned up a few times. The chain uses TRBV5-1 and TRBJ1-2; 10 bases line up with TRBD1. V lost 4 bases, J lost 5 bases, and 5 bases stayed unmatched. Germline values: CDR1 SGHRS, CDR2 YFSETQ. The CDR3 is 14 residues long. CDR3 residues: CASSREDRGYGYTF. For the CDR3, the DNA is TGCGCCAGCAGCCGCGAGGACAGGGGGTATGGCTACACCTTC.

This chain uses TRBV9 with TRBJ1-6; D remains ambiguous. This CDR3 has 15 residues. The germline gives CDR1 SGDLS, CDR2 YYNGEE. V was pared by 7 bases and J by 8 bases, with 19 bases between. CDR3 sequence (DNA): TGTGCCAGCTCCTCCTCAAAGACCCGGGATTCACCCCTCCACTTT. It encodes CASSSSKTRDSPLHF.

The gene calls are TRBV9 and TRBJ2-2; 10 bases map to TRBD2. The CDR3 consists of 14 residues. Germline-derived CDR1 and CDR2 are SGDLS and YYNGEE. Unmatched junction bases numbered 3, after V lost 4 bases and J lost 6 bases. The CDR3 DNA reads TGTGCCAGCAGCAACGGACTAGCGGCCGGGGAGCTGTTTTTT. Translation: CASSNGLAAGELFF.

The V call is TRBV6-2 or TRBV6-3, the J call TRBJ1-1; D possibly corresponds to TRBD1 (6 bases). The V and J ends lost 4 bases and 4 bases respectively, with 25 bases between them. This CDR3 spans 18 amino acids. The germline gives CDR1 MNHEY, CDR2 SVGEGT. The CDR3 region has the DNA TGTGCCAGCAGTTTCAGGGAAAGATCCTACAGGGAGGGCACTGAAGCTTTCTTT. It specifies CASSFRERSYREGTEAFF.

The chain links TRBV28 to TRBJ2-2; D perhaps matches TRBD2 (5 bases). The CDR3 length is 15 residues. Germline loops: CDR1 MDHEN, CDR2 SYDVKM. Trimming took 3 bases from V and 1 from J, leaving 9 bases between them. Written as DNA, the CDR3 is TGTGCCAGCAGTTTTGGACTCCTGAACACCGGGGAGCTGTTTTTT. This sequence encodes CASSFGLLNTGELFF.

The chain joins TRBV9 to TRBJ2-5; tentative D call: TRBD2 (6 bases). The CDR3 runs 16 residues. V was shortened by 3 bases and J by 5 bases, with 20 bases between the two germline ends. CDR1 is SGDLS, CDR2 YYNGEE, per germline. CDR3 residues: CASSALGRGAGETQYF. CDR3 sequence (DNA): TGTGCCAGCAGCGCCCTGGGGCGAGGGGCGGGGGAGACCCAGTACTTC.

V is TRBV11-3 and J is TRBJ2-4; D perhaps matches TRBD1 (6 bases). Germline V gene data show CDR1 as SGHNT and CDR2 as YENEEA. Trimming took 1 base from V and 16 from J, leaving 17 bases between them. The CDR3 is 13 residues long. For the CDR3, the DNA is TGTGCCAGCAGCTTAGGGCCGGGAAGGGGACAATACTTC. Translated: CASSLGPGRGQYF.

The rearrangement links TRBV13 to TRBJ2-7; the match to TRBD2 covers 10 bases. Germline CDR1 PRHDT, CDR2 FYEKMQ (reference sequence). V trimming: 3 bases; J trimming: 2 bases; junction bases outside the gene matches: 4. The CDR3 is 15 amino acids. CDR3 nucleotides: TGTGCCAGCAGCTTTCGTCTAGCGGGGGCCTACGAGCAGTACTTC. Translation: CASSFRLAGAYEQYF.

The chain carries TRBV5-4 and TRBJ2-3; TRBD2 matches 9 bases. V lost 0 bases, J lost 2 bases, and 4 bases stayed unmatched. Germline V lookup: CDR1 SGHNT, CDR2 YYREEE (reference sequence). The CDR3 contains 16 residues. Here the CDR3 DNA reads TGTGCCAGCAGCTTGGGGCTAGCGGGAAACACAGATACGCAGTATTTT. It yields the protein CASSLGLAGNTDTQYF.

The J gene is TRBJ2-7, the V gene TRBV28, with TRBD2 identical over 9 bases. From germline, CDR1 is MDHEN and CDR2 SYDVKM. V lost 4 bases, J lost 4 bases, and 11 bases stayed unmatched. The CDR3 has 16 residues. CDR3 sequence (DNA): TGTGCCAGCAGTTCAGGAGGGGCTAGCGGGACTTACGAGCAGTACTTC. Translating it yields CASSSGGASGTYEQYF.

V gene TRBV6-5 combines with J gene TRBJ2-1; 8 nucleotides line up with TRBD2. In germline, CDR1 is MNHEY, CDR2 SVGAGI. This CDR3 region has 15 residues. Unmatched junction bases numbered 14, after V lost 11 bases and J lost 5 bases. CDR3 DNA sequence: TGTGCCGGTTCCGGGGGGGCTAGCTGGAACAATGAGCAGTTCTTC. As protein: CAGSGGASWNNEQFF.

The V and J genes are TRBV2 and TRBJ2-4; tentatively, D is TRBD2 (5 bases). The germline CDR1 and CDR2 sequences are SNHLY and FYNNEI. V was cut by 3 bases and J by 1 base, with 10 bases left in between. The CDR3 extends over 15 amino acids. CDR3 in DNA: TGTGCCAGCAGTGACGAGTGGAGGGCCAAAAACATTCAGTACTTC. This encodes CASSDEWRAKNIQYF.

V and J are TRBV6-5 and TRBJ1-1; 8 nucleotides match TRBD1. V trimming: 5 bases; J trimming: 4 bases; junction bases outside the gene matches: 6. CDR1 and CDR2 from the germline V gene are MNHEY and SVGAGI. This CDR3 has 14 amino acids. CDR3 amino acids: CASSQQGAGTEAFF. CDR3 DNA: TGTGCCAGCAGTCAGCAGGGGGCGGGCACTGAAGCTTTCTTT.

The gene calls are TRBV28 and TRBJ1-2; TRBD1 matches 9 bases. Looked up from germline, CDR1 is MDHEN and CDR2 is SYDVKM. The CDR3 loop spans 24 amino acids. The junction had 34 bases not matched to a gene; V was cut back by 4 bases and J by 4 bases. CDR3 sequence (DNA): TGTGCCAGCAGTTCCAGCGCTGGGGGGCCTCCGTTCGGTTCCGACAGGGGGAGTGTCTATGGCTACACCTTC. Its translation is CASSSSAGGPPFGSDRGSVYGYTF.

V usage is TRBV19 and J usage is TRBJ1-1; 7 bases align to TRBD1. After removal of 6 bases from V and 3 bases from J, the junction contained 7 bases not matched to a gene. Germline V gene sequence: CDR1 LNHDA, CDR2 SQIVND (reference sequence). The CDR3 has 14 amino acids. CDR3 nucleotide sequence: TGTGCCAGTAGCCGAGAAGGGGGCCACACTGAAGCTTTCTTT. The encoded protein is CASSREGGHTEAFF.

The V and J genes are TRBV23-1 and TRBJ2-1; no clear D. TRBV23-1 is noted as an ORF with a role that remains uncertain. Trimming stripped 0 bases from V and 4 bases from J, with 10 bases between. This CDR3 comprises 15 residues. CDR3 region: CASSQSPHGYNEQFF. The CDR3 nucleotides are TGCGCCAGCAGTCAATCGCCCCACGGTTACAATGAGCAGTTCTTC.

This rearrangement joins TRBV28 to TRBJ1-1; D is unclear. The CDR3 contains 16 residues. Trimming cost V 4 bases and J 1 base, with 16 bases left between them. CDR1 and CDR2 (germline): MDHEN, SYDVKM. CDR3 region: CASSSPGTKANTEAFF. The CDR3 DNA sequence: TGTGCCAGCAGTTCCCCCGGAACTAAGGCGAACACTGAAGCTTTCTTT.

The V call is TRBV28, the J call TRBJ1-2; 10 nucleotides line up with TRBD1. V lost 4 bases, J lost 4 bases, and 6 bases stayed unmatched. Germline CDR1 is MDHEN and CDR2 is SYDVKM. This CDR3 spans 15 amino acids. The CDR3 region has the DNA TGTGCCAGCAGTTCCCGGACAGGGGGACGCTATGGCTACACCTTC. Amino acid sequence: CASSSRTGGRYGYTF.